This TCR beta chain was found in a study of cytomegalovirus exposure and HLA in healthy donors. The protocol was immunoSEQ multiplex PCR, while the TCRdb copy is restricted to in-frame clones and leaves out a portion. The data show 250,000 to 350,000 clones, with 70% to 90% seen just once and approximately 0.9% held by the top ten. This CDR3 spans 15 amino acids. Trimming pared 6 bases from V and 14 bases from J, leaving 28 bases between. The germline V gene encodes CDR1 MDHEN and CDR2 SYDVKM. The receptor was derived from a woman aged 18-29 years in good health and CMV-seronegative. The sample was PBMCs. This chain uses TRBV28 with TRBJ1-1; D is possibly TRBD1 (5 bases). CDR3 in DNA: TGTGCCAGCAGCTACGGGGGACCTCCGCCATCGGGGAGATTCTTT. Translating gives CASSYGGPPPSGRFF.